This T cell receptor beta chain is from a study of cytomegalovirus exposure and HLA in healthy donors. The wider study: The roughly 100 million unique TCR beta sequences, from around 200 million T cells, were found by an earlier analysis. Broader study findings: Whilst most TCR sequences proved rare, a subset of public TCRs occurred across many donors. Highly shared sequence variants in one cluster were likely a sequencing artifact.

PCR involved 60 Vbeta and 13 Jbeta primers. Produced via immunoSEQ multiplex PCR; TCRdb's table is partial and in-frame only. This sample has about 140,000 clones; over 60% occur once, and the top ten carry 6% to 8%. Turning to this clone: As yet, its antigen is unknown.

The clonotype was recovered from a woman aged 55-70 years in good health and CMV-seronegative. Sequenced sample: PBMCs.

As DNA, the CDR3 is TGCGCCAGCAGCGAAATCAGGGGCTACTATGGCTACACCTTC. As protein: CASSEIRGYYGYTF. The chain recombines TRBV4-1 with TRBJ1-2; D possibly corresponds to TRBD1 (6 bases). V lost 5 bases to trimming and J lost 3 bases, with 13 bases between them. CDR1 is MGHRA and CDR2 is YSYEKL in the germline V gene. There are 14 residues in the CDR3.